The entry below gives a single TCR beta chain sequence along with its context. The specificity of this receptor is unknown. Per-base quality was not reported, and no clone a single base away is much larger than it. This specimen comes from a study of T cell responses to AZD1222 COVID-19 vaccine (dated by TCRdb to the early 2020s). With regard to the full study: AZD1222 recipients whose second dose came at about 4 weeks and those whose second dose came at about 12 weeks were combined into one group, since spike-specific TCR depth and breadth did not differ between the two schedules. A total of over 230 trial participants underwent TCR sequencing, of whom about 210 received two doses of AZD1222 and about 26 received two doses of the MenACWY control vaccine. Trial participants were enrolled by age into subgroups of 18-55, 56-69 and 70-plus years, and roughly 160, 29 and 62 TCR-sequenced participants, respectively, were included in these subgroups.

Per the publication, the time point label means: baseline before first vaccination. Vaccinee samples came from UK trials COV001 and COV002, including a single-blind randomized controlled phase 2/3 trial of AZD1222 (ChAdOx1 nCoV-19) in healthy adults. Trial participant PBMC samples were collected at day 0 and day 28 after the second dose for TCRbeta chain sequencing. Overall study results and their limits: In the small 56-69-year group, the increase in depth fell short of significance, most likely because of low power. Vaccine-associated CD4 TCRs spanned the whole spike protein, with dominant responses in regions 160-218 and 743-854. Participants were mostly white British, with more females than males. The authors suggested clonal diversity may have been underestimated. Spike-specific TCR breadth and depth rose significantly after two AZD1222 doses compared with day 0 and with MenACWY recipients. Reportedly, close to half of the unique spike-specific TCRs recognized epitopes lying outside the regions that are mutated in the B.1.351 and B.1.1.7 variants. Conclusions about previously exposed vaccinees are limited because only 5 or 6 AZD1222 recipients were SARS-CoV-2 seropositive at baseline. Because no samples from the day 14 peak response were available, repertoires could be characterized only after the peak T cell response.

The CDR3 regions of human TCRbeta chains were analyzed by immunosequencing. In the paper's pipeline: TCRs in the repertoires were compared against a reference library of SARS-CoV-2-specific TCRs that had been generated with the MIRA antigen-specificity platform. Breadth meant the fraction of unique TCRs that were SARS-CoV-2-associated, whereas depth meant the fraction of total T cells that were SARS-CoV-2-associated. Using the MIRA data, each spike-specific TCR was assigned both to the spike region to which the TCR was reactive and to a CD4 or CD8 class. Log10-transformed breadth and depth values were compared by one-way ANOVA with Sidak's multiple comparisons tests. Sourced from immuneACCESS, this table was stored by TCRdb with only in-frame sequences that have V and J called. A share of the clones is absent; for the studies checked, an unresolved V gene accounts for under half, and the remainder has no known explanation. For V, J and clone size, that table is used; D and trimming come from the DNA. The sample table lists about 130,000 clones, about 88% of them with a count of one. Roughly 4% of the sample is in the top ten clones.

The sequence was collected from an adult in good health. This specimen consisted of peripheral blood, obtained on day 0 of AZD1222 vaccination.

The DNA reads TGTGCCAGCAGTCCCCGAGGCAGGAGCGTAAATGAGCAGTTCTTC. Translated, this is CASSPRGRSVNEQFF. The sequence is built from TRBV28 and TRBJ2-1; too little of a D gene remains to name it. V is pared back by 5 bases and J by 7 bases, with 18 bases lying between the germline termini. CDR1 and CDR2 are read off the germline V gene as MDHEN and SYDVKM. From its cysteine to its phenylalanine, the CDR3 spans 15 amino acids. Only the CDR3 region is kept as DNA, spanning 45 bases read in frame from base 1.